Below are 30 T cell receptor beta chains sequenced from a single sample in a study of T cell responses to AZD1222 COVID-19 vaccine. The method was immunoSEQ multiplex PCR; TCRdb's version includes in-frame clones alone and lacks a portion of them. The sample lists 200,000 or so clones, 90% to 95% occurring once. The sample consisted of peripheral blood, taken on day 0 of AZD1222 vaccination. These receptors originate from an adult in good health.

The rearrangement joins TRBV30 to TRBJ2-7, with 8 bases lining up with TRBD1. The CDR3 has 14 residues. V lost 0 bases, J lost 2 bases, and 3 bases stayed unmatched. In germline, CDR1 is GTSNPN, CDR2 SVGIG (reference sequence). CDR3 sequence: CAWSVGRGPYEQYF. CDR3 sequence (DNA): TGTGCCTGGAGTGTTGGCAGGGGGCCCTACGAGCAGTACTTC.

There are a few counts of this clone. V is TRBV18 and J is TRBJ2-2; weak D call: TRBD1 (6 bases). The germline V gene has CDR1 KGHSH and CDR2 LQKENI. The CDR3 loop spans 14 amino acids. The V gene lost 5 bases and the J gene lost 5 bases, with 12 bases spanning the gap. CDR3 sequence reads: CASSDRGGTGELFF. CDR3 bases: TGTGCCAGCTCAGACAGAGGGGGAACCGGGGAGCTGTTTTTT. Full variable domain (outside the CDR3, taken from reference TRBV18 and TRBJ2-2): NAGVMQNPRHLVRRRGQEARLRCSPMKGHSHVYWYRQLPEEGLKFMVYLQKENIIDESGMPKERFSAEFPKEGPSILRIQQVVRGDSAAYFCASSDRGGTGELFFGEGSRLTVL.

V usage is TRBV28 and J usage is TRBJ1-2; D is perhaps TRBD1 (5 bases). The V and J ends lost 6 bases and 9 bases respectively, with 14 bases between them. This CDR3 is built from 12 residues. The germline V gene encodes CDR1 MDHEN and CDR2 SYDVKM. The CDR3 loop reads CASRPGIWSYTF. CDR3 sequence (DNA): TGTGCCAGCAGGCCAGGGATTTGGAGCTACACCTTC.

The chain links TRBV3-1 (or the pseudogene TRBV3-2) to TRBJ2-7; D not resolved. Trimming took 6 bases from V and 4 from J, leaving 10 bases between them. The CDR3 is 12 amino acids. Germline values: CDR1 LGHDT, CDR2 YNNKEL (reference sequence). The CDR3: CASSLLDYEQYF. CDR3 nucleotides: TGTGCCAGCAGTCTATTAGATTACGAGCAGTACTTC.

V is TRBV4-2 and J is TRBJ2-1; 9 bases line up with TRBD2. Germline V CDR1 and CDR2: LGHNA, YNFKEQ. The CDR3 runs to 18 residues. V lost 1 base to trimming and J lost 0 bases; unmatched junction nucleotides: 7. The DNA of the CDR3 is TGTGCCAGCAGCCAAGGGAACCGACTAGCGGACTCCTACAATGAGCAGTTCTTC. Translating it yields CASSQGNRLADSYNEQFF.

The chain combines TRBV28 with TRBJ2-7; the D gene could be TRBD1 or TRBD2 (5 bases each). This CDR3 contains 16 residues. V was clipped by 9 bases and J by 0 bases, with 21 bases between them. Germline CDR1 and CDR2: MDHEN and SYDVKM. CDR3 coding DNA: TGTGCCAGTCACTCACCTAGGGACCAGAGCTCCTACGAGCAGTACTTC. Translation gives CASHSPRDQSSYEQYF.

The rearrangement links TRBV5-4 to TRBJ2-1, with D possibly matching TRBD2 (6 bases). V lost 0 bases, J lost 12 bases, and 13 bases lay in between. The CDR3 spans 13 residues. Germline V gene sequence: CDR1 SGHNT, CDR2 YYREEE (reference sequence). The CDR3: CASSLDVAGRQFF. CDR3 DNA sequence: TGTGCCAGCAGCTTGGATGTGGCGGGAAGGCAGTTCTTC.

V and J are TRBV9 and TRBJ1-2; perhaps TRBD1 as D (5 bases). Trimming stripped 4 bases from V and 10 bases from J, with 17 bases between. Germline CDR1 reads SGDLS; CDR2 reads YYNGEE. CDR3 length: 13 residues. CDR3 sequence: CASSQGTSGPYTF. The CDR3, as DNA: TGTGCCAGCAGCCAGGGCACTTCAGGGCCCTACACCTTC. The whole variable domain, remainder taken from reference TRBV9 and TRBJ1-2, is DSGVTQTPKHLITATGQRVTLRCSPRSGDLSVYWYQQSLDQGLQFLIQYYNGEERAKGNILERFSAQQFPDLHSELNLSSLELGDSALYFCASSQGTSGPYTFGSGTRLTVV.

The rearrangement joins TRBV4-2 to TRBJ2-1; D is uncertain. The CDR3 sequence is 16 residues long. The V end was cut by 0 bases, the J end by 8 bases, with 17 bases between. Germline V lookup: CDR1 LGHNA, CDR2 YNFKEQ. The CDR3 is CASSQDANGPWDEQFF. The DNA for the CDR3 is TGTGCCAGCAGCCAAGATGCGAACGGGCCTTGGGATGAGCAGTTCTTC.

V usage is TRBV5-1 and J usage is TRBJ2-7; D remains unclear. Trimming removed 4 bases from V and 2 bases from J, with 13 bases in between. CDR3 size: 14 residues. CDR1 SGHRS and CDR2 YFSETQ come from the germline V gene. The CDR3 reads CASSGSSGAYEQYF. The CDR3, as DNA: TGCGCCAGCAGCGGTTCTTCAGGAGCCTACGAGCAGTACTTC.

V and J are TRBV9 and TRBJ2-1, with D possibly being TRBD1 (6 bases). The germline V gene has CDR1 SGDLS and CDR2 YYNGEE. The CDR3 sequence is 18 residues long. Trimming pared 3 bases from V and 3 bases from J, leaving 22 bases between. The CDR3 sequence is CASSALGAGAFVYNEQFF. Here the CDR3 DNA reads TGTGCCAGCAGCGCCCTGGGGGCAGGGGCTTTCGTCTACAATGAGCAGTTCTTC.

A note on this clone: This CDR3 is also generated by other DNA sequences in the sample. The chain is built from TRBV3-1 (or the pseudogene TRBV3-2) and TRBJ1-5; no definite D call. Looked up from germline, CDR1 is LGHDT and CDR2 is YNNKEL (reference sequence). This CDR3 contains 14 residues. V dropped 1 base and J dropped 3 bases, with 7 bases sitting between them. The CDR3 loop reads CASSQGTSNQPQHF. The CDR3 region has the DNA TGTGCCAGCAGCCAAGGGACGTCCAATCAGCCCCAGCATTTT.

The V gene is TRBV25-1, the J gene TRBJ1-4; tentative D call: TRBD1 (5 bases). V shed 6 bases and J shed 3 bases, with 14 bases lying between them. Looked up from germline, CDR1 is MGHDK and CDR2 is SYGVNS. The CDR3 runs 15 residues. DNA for the CDR3: TGTGCCAGCAGAGGGACGTTGGAGTCTAATGAAAAACTGTTTTTT. Its translation is CASRGTLESNEKLFF. Full variable domain (remainder filled in from reference TRBV25-1 and TRBJ1-4): EADIYQTPRYLVIGTGKKITLECSQTMGHDKMYWYQQDPGMELHLIHYSYGVNSTEKGDLSSESTVSRIRTEHFPLTLESARPSHTSQYLCASRGTLESNEKLFFGSGTQLSVL.

The chain couples TRBV5-1 to TRBJ2-3; the D is unclear. V shed 4 bases and J shed 6 bases, with 9 bases lying between them. The CDR3 has 12 residues. CDR1 is SGHRS and CDR2 is YFSETQ in the germline V gene. CDR3 region: CASSTVADTQYF. CDR3 bases: TGCGCCAGCAGCACGGTGGCGGATACGCAGTATTTT. The whole variable domain, filled in from reference TRBV5-1 and TRBJ2-3, reads KAGVTQTPRYLIKTRGQQVTLSCSPISGHRSVSWYQQTPGQGLQFLFEYFSETQRNKGNFPGRFSGRQFSNSRSEMNVSTLELGDSALYLCASSTVADTQYFGPGTRLTVL.

The DNA for the CDR3 is TGTGCCAGCAGCTCCGGACTTGAAGCTTTCTTT. Translated: CASSSGLEAFF. The V and J genes are TRBV7-3 and TRBJ1-1; D unresolved. Germline CDR1 is SGHTA and CDR2 is FQGTGA. Trimming took off 4 bases at V and 7 bases at J, with 7 bases between the two ends. This CDR3 comprises 11 residues. Looking up the rest from reference TRBV7-3 and TRBJ1-1 gives the full variable domain: GAGVSQTPSNKVTEKGKYVELRCDPISGHTALYWYRQSLGQGPEFLIYFQGTGAADDSGLPNDRFFAVRPEGSVSTLKIQRTERGDSAVYLCASSSGLEAFFGQGTRLTVV.

CDR3 coding DNA: TGTGCCAGCAGTTACTCCCTGGAGGGGGCTCAAGAGCAGTACTTC. It encodes CASSYSLEGAQEQYF. The chain employs TRBV6-6 and TRBJ2-7; possible D gene TRBD1, 7 bases. Germline V lookup: CDR1 MNHNY, CDR2 SVGAGI (reference sequence). With 0 bases removed from V and 7 bases from J, the gap between germline ends came to 16 bases. CDR3 length: 15 amino acids.

The V call is TRBV28, the J call TRBJ2-7; no clear D gene. The germline V gene encodes CDR1 MDHEN and CDR2 SYDVKM. The CDR3 extends over 14 amino acids. V lost 3 bases and J lost 2, with 11 bases in between. This CDR3 reads CASSFDTPAYEQYF. CDR3 in DNA: TGTGCCAGCAGTTTTGACACCCCGGCCTACGAGCAGTACTTC.

The table lists this clone with a count of one. The chain combines TRBV9 with TRBJ1-1; no firm D call. V was shortened by 0 bases and J by 8 bases, with 11 bases between the two germline ends. The CDR3 length is 13 residues. Germline V gene data show CDR1 as SGDLS and CDR2 as YYNGEE. CDR3 region: CASSVAYDGEAFF. CDR3 DNA: TGTGCCAGCAGCGTAGCTTACGACGGCGAAGCTTTCTTT.

This clone is a singleton in its sample. The chain carries TRBV3-1 (or the pseudogene TRBV3-2) and TRBJ2-7; TRBD2 aligns across 8 bases. With 3 bases clipped from V and 0 bases from J, the junction kept 7 bases outside the gene matches. The CDR3 consists of 16 residues. Per the germline V gene, CDR1 is LGHDT and CDR2 is YNNKEL (reference sequence). CDR3 DNA sequence: TGTGCCAGCAGCCAGTCAGCGGGAGTGGTCTCCTACGAGCAGTACTTC. Translation: CASSQSAGVVSYEQYF.

CDR3 nucleotide sequence: TGCGCCAGCAGTGAAAACCGACTCGGCTCTGGAAACACCATATATTTT. Its protein is CASSENRLGSGNTIYF. This rearrangement joins TRBV10-1 to TRBJ1-3; no reliable D call. V dropped 3 bases and J dropped 0 bases, with 12 bases sitting between them. The CDR3 has 16 amino acids. Germline V lookup: CDR1 WNHNN, CDR2 SYGVQD (reference sequence).

This sequence joins TRBV7-9 and TRBJ2-3, with unresolved D. Deletions cut 5 bases from V and 2 bases from J, with 14 bases between. The CDR3 is 15 amino acids. Germline values: CDR1 SEHNR, CDR2 FQNEAQ (reference sequence). As DNA, the CDR3 is TGTGCCAGCAGCCCAGGTGGATTACCCACAGATACGCAGTATTTT. Translating it yields CASSPGGLPTDTQYF.

V and J are TRBV11-2 and TRBJ1-6, with D possibly TRBD1 on 5 matching bases. The ends were cut back, 5 bases at V and 5 bases at J, with 13 bases in the middle. CDR3 length equals 15 residues. Germline V gene sequence: CDR1 SGHAT, CDR2 FQNNGV. The CDR3 loop reads CASSAITGDNSPLHF. The DNA for the CDR3 is TGTGCCAGCAGCGCGATCACAGGTGATAATTCACCCCTCCACTTT.

The chain combines TRBV19 with TRBJ1-2, with D tentatively TRBD1 (5 bases). Trimming left V 6 bases short and J 2 bases short, with 16 bases between. CDR1 LNHDA and CDR2 SQIVND come from the germline V gene (reference sequence). The length of the CDR3 is 15 residues. The CDR3 DNA sequence: TGTGCCAGTAGGAGAGGGGTGGGAGAGAACTATGGCTACACCTTC. Translation: CASRRGVGENYGYTF.

The chain combines TRBV29-1 with TRBJ1-1, with 7 positions matching TRBD1. V was pared by 7 bases and J by 2 bases, with 7 bases of the junction left unmatched. The CDR3 consists of 13 residues. CDR1 is SQVTM and CDR2 is ANQGSEA in the germline V gene. CDR3: CSGKQGTNTEAFF. The DNA for the CDR3 is TGCAGCGGCAAACAGGGGACAAACACTGAAGCTTTCTTT.

The V call is TRBV28, the J call TRBJ1-1; tentatively, D is TRBD1 (5 bases). CDR3 length equals 16 residues. V lost 4 bases, J lost 3 bases, and 18 bases lay in between. Germline CDR1 and CDR2: MDHEN and SYDVKM. CDR3 protein: CASSSNPGGLYTEAFF. As DNA, the CDR3 is TGTGCCAGCAGTTCTAATCCTGGGGGACTATACACTGAAGCTTTCTTT.

The genes are TRBV19 and TRBJ1-2; D unresolved. The CDR3 has 11 amino acids. Germline V gene lookup returns CDR1 LNHDA and CDR2 SQIVND (reference sequence). V was clipped by 7 bases and J by 5 bases, with 8 bases between them. In DNA, the CDR3 is TGTGCCAGTATGGAACGGTATGGCTACACCTTC. As protein: CASMERYGYTF.

The V call is TRBV7-2, the J call TRBJ2-5, with TRBD2 identical over 12 bases. CDR1 and CDR2 from the germline V gene are SGHTA and FQGNSA. The V gene end was trimmed by 1 base and the J gene end by 5 bases; junction bases not matched to a gene: 5. The CDR3 extends over 16 amino acids. The DNA for the CDR3 is TGTGCCAGCAGCTTAGAGCTAGCGGGAGGGTCGGAGACCCAGTACTTC. As protein: CASSLELAGGSETQYF.

The chain carries TRBV6-5 and TRBJ2-7; D gene ambiguous. Germline values: CDR1 MNHEY, CDR2 SVGAGI. The CDR3 spans 13 residues. V lost 6 bases, J lost 3 bases, and 12 bases lay in between. The CDR3 bases are TGTGCCAGCAGCCTCGACTGGGGCTACGAGCAGTACTTC. Protein product: CASSLDWGYEQYF.

J is TRBJ2-1 and V is TRBV5-1; 12 bases match TRBD2. Germline V gene sequence: CDR1 SGHRS, CDR2 YFSETQ. The CDR3 has 20 residues. The junction had 14 bases not matched to a gene; V was cut back by 1 base and J by 3 bases. CDR3 amino acids: CASSLKVPSGRVGYYNEQFF. The DNA for the CDR3 is TGCGCCAGCAGCTTGAAGGTTCCTAGCGGGAGGGTGGGGTACTACAATGAGCAGTTCTTC.

The chain links TRBV7-8 to TRBJ1-5; possibly TRBD1 for D (6 bases). Germline V lookup: CDR1 SGHVS, CDR2 FQNEAQ. V was clipped by 9 bases and J by 2 bases, with 11 bases between them. This CDR3 is 13 amino acids long. The CDR3: CASGRGGNQPQHF. As DNA, the CDR3 is TGTGCCAGTGGAAGGGGGGGCAATCAGCCCCAGCATTTT.